This is a list of T cell receptor beta chains from one sample in a study of response to subunit inactivated influenza vaccine. Via MiXCR, TCRdb re-called the RT-PCR reads, giving one row per CDR3 protein. Of hundreds of thousands of distinct CDR3 sequences in the sample, approximately 23% were seen once. The specimen was PBMCs from blood, collected 21 months after vaccination. These receptor sequences come from a man between 50 and 69 years old who received an inactivated influenza vaccine. CDR3s include the opening cysteine and the closing phenylalanine or tryptophan. The D gene is left open where the match is weak. The size field is filled for only some rows; it gives once, few, many or a size class.

V gene	D gene	clone size	J gene	CDR3 DNA	CDR3 protein
TRBV6-5	-	once	TRBJ2-4	TGTGCCAGCAGGGACCGGAACATTCAGTACTTC	CASRDRNIQYF
TRBV14	-	once	TRBJ2-7	TGTGCCAGCAGCCAAGTTCAAGGGCGTTACGAGCAGTACTTC	CASSQVQGRYEQYF
TRBV7-2	-	-	TRBJ1-1	TGTGCCAGCAGCTTAGCCCTTCCGGGGGTAACTGAAGCTTTCTTT	CASSLALPGVTEAFF
TRBV5-1	-	-	TRBJ2-7	TGCGCCAGCAGCCCCCCGGGGCAAATCGAGCAGTACTTC	CASSPPGQIEQYF
TRBV20-1	TRBD2	-	TRBJ2-7	TGCAGTGCTAGAGGACCCGGGACTAGCGGGACCTACGAGCAGTACTTC	CSARGPGTSGTYEQYF
TRBV11-1	-	-	TRBJ2-7	TGTGCCAGCAGCTTAGAAGGTGGAGGTTCGATGTACTTC	CASSLEGGGSMYF
TRBV2	-	few	TRBJ1-1	TGTGCCAGCACCAGAGAGATCGGGGAGAACACTGAAGCTTTCTTT	CASTREIGENTEAFF
TRBV6-2/TRBV6-3	-	-	TRBJ1-2	TGTGCCAGCAGCCCCCGGGAGATGGGCTATGGCTACACCTTC	CASSPREMGYGYTF
TRBV27	-	many	TRBJ2-2	TGTGCCAGCAAAGCCGCGGGCAACACCGGGGAGCTGTTTTTT	CASKAAGNTGELFF
TRBV21-1	-	few	TRBJ2-7	TGTGCCAGCAGCAAATTACTAGCGGGAGCGTGCGAGCAGTACTTC	CASSKLLAGACEQYF
TRBV7-2	-	-	TRBJ1-2	TGTGCCAGCAGCCTCAGACGTGCTACCTATGGCTACACCTTC	CASSLRRATYGYTF
TRBV5-4	TRBD1	once	TRBJ1-2	TGTGCCAGCAGCGCTCCCCTCCCGGACAGGGGTGGCTACACCTTC	CASSAPLPDRGGYTF
TRBV5-1	-	few	TRBJ2-1	TGCGCCAGCACCTATATGAGGGGAGGTTTCACCTACAATGAGCAGTTCTTC	CASTYMRGGFTYNEQFF
TRBV7-2	-	few	TRBJ2-2	TGTGCCAGCAGCACCGACGGGACCAACACCGGGGAGCTGTTTTTT	CASSTDGTNTGELFF
TRBV28	-	-	TRBJ2-5	TGTGCCAGCAGTTTTGGGGGCCGCAGGGGCGAAGAGACCCAGTACTTC	CASSFGGRRGEETQYF
TRBV4-1	TRBD2	many	TRBJ2-1	TGCGCCAGCAGCCCCCATCCTAGCGGGTACAATGAGCAGTTCTTC	CASSPHPSGYNEQFF
TRBV4-3	TRBD1	many	TRBJ1-1	TGCGCCAGCAGCCGAGGACAGGGGTTGAACACTGAAGCTTTCTTT	CASSRGQGLNTEAFF
TRBV6-2/TRBV6-3	-	few	TRBJ1-1	TGTGCCAGCAGTTATATGGCCATGAACACTGAAGCTTTCTTT	CASSYMAMNTEAFF
TRBV6-1	TRBD1	-	TRBJ2-7	TGTGCCAGCAGGGATTATGGGACAGGGTTTCACGAGCAGTACTTC	CASRDYGTGFHEQYF
TRBV2	TRBD1	-	TRBJ1-5	TGTGCCAGCAGTGAAGACAGGGGGCGGAGGTTGGACAATCAGCCCCAGCATTTT	CASSEDRGRRLDNQPQHF
TRBV7-3	-	few	TRBJ1-6	TGTGCCAGCAGCTTAAAAGAGGGAAATTCACCCCTCCACTTT	CASSLKEGNSPLHF
TRBV12-3/TRBV12-4	-	-	TRBJ1-1	TGTGCCAGCAGTTTACAGGAGGGAACTGAAGCTTTCTTT	CASSLQEGTEAFF
TRBV5-4	-	-	TRBJ1-1	TGTGCCAGCAGCTCGTATACGGGGGGGGCAAATGAAGCTTTCTTT	CASSSYTGGANEAFF
TRBV28	-	once	TRBJ2-3	TGTGCCAGCAGTTCAGGGGCGCACACAGATACGCAGTATTTT	CASSSGAHTDTQYF
TRBV20-1	TRBD1	-	TRBJ1-1	TGCAGTGCACAACAGGGGCCGGACACTGAAGCTTTCTTT	CSAQQGPDTEAFF
TRBV12-3/TRBV12-4	TRBD1	few	TRBJ1-4	TGTGCCAGCAGTTTAGTAGCGGACAGGGCCAGCGGGTATAGTGAAAAACTGTTTTTT	CASSLVADRASGYSEKLFF
TRBV5-1	TRBD1	-	TRBJ2-1	TGCGCCAGCAGCTTGGGGGACAGGGACAATGAGCAGTTCTTC	CASSLGDRDNEQFF
TRBV20-1	TRBD2	-	TRBJ2-3	TGCAGTGCCACCACCACTAGCGGTCTCACAGATACGCAGTATTTT	CSATTTSGLTDTQYF
TRBV5-1	-	few	TRBJ2-2	TGCGCCAGCAGCTCCCTGGGTGCATACACCGGGGAGCTGTTTTTT	CASSSLGAYTGELFF
TRBV20-1	-	many	TRBJ1-1	TGCAGTGCTAGAGCCCCGGAAGGGCCTTACACTGAAGCTTTCTTT	CSARAPEGPYTEAFF
TRBV5-1	TRBD1	few	TRBJ1-4	TGCGCCAGCAGCGTAGACAGGGCTGCTAATGAAAAACTGTTTTTT	CASSVDRAANEKLFF
TRBV2	-	few	TRBJ1-3	TGTGCCAGCAGTGGGGAGACTGGAAACACCATATATTTT	CASSGETGNTIYF
TRBV29-1	TRBD2	-	TRBJ2-7	TGCAGCGTTGAAGATCCCTCGACTAGCGGGATCAAGCAGTACTTC	CSVEDPSTSGIKQYF
TRBV20-1	-	-	TRBJ2-7	TGCAGTGCAGGGGACTTCACCTACGAGCAGTACTTC	CSAGDFTYEQYF